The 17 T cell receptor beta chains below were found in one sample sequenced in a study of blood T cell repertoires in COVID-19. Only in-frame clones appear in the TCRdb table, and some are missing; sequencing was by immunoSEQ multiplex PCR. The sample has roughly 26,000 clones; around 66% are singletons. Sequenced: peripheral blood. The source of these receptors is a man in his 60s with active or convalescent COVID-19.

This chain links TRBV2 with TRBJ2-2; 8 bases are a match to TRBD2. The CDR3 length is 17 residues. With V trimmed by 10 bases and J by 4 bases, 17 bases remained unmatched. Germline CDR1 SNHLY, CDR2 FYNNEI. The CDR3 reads CATSRQVPAGGTGELFF. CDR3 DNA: TGTGCCACCTCGCGACAGGTTCCCGCGGGGGGCACCGGGGAGCTGTTTTTT. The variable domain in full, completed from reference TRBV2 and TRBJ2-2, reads EPEVTQTPSHQVTQMGQEVILRCVPISNHLYFYWYRQILGQKVEFLVSFYNNEISEKSEIFDDQFSVERPDGSNFTLKIRSTKLEDSAMYFCATSRQVPAGGTGELFFGEGSRLTVL.

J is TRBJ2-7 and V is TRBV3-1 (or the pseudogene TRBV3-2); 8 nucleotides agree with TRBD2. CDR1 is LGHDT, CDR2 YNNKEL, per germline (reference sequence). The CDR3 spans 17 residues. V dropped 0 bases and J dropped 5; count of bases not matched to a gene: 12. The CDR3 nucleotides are TGTGCCAGCAGCCAAGATTTGTACGGACTAGCCCTCCACGAGCAGTACTTC. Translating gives CASSQDLYGLALHEQYF.

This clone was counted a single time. CDR3 sequence reads: CASSLSTGVLNQPQHF. The CDR3 region has the DNA TGTGCCAGCAGCCTTTCGACAGGGGTCCTCAATCAGCCCCAGCATTTT. The chain carries TRBV7-9 and TRBJ1-5; 8 bases are shared with TRBD1. Losses at the gene ends were 5 bases for V and 3 bases for J; bases not matched to a gene: 9. From germline, CDR1 is SEHNR and CDR2 FQNEAQ (reference sequence). The CDR3 has 16 amino acids.

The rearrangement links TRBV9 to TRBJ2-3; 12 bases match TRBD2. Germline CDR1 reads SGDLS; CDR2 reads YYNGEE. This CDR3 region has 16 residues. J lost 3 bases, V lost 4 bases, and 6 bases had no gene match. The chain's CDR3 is CASSLPSGGATDTQYF. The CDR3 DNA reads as TGTGCCAGCAGCCTGCCTAGCGGGGGGGCAACAGATACGCAGTATTTT.

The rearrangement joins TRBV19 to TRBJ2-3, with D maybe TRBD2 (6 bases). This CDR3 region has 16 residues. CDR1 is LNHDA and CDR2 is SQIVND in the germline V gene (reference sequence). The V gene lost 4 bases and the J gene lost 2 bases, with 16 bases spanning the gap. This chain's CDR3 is CASSRGRKTNTDTQYF. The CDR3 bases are TGTGCCAGTAGTAGGGGGAGGAAGACTAACACAGATACGCAGTATTTT.

The CDR3 DNA is TGCGCCAGCAGCCCGTTACTAGCGGGACCCTCCAATGAGCAGTTCTTC. Translation gives CASSPLLAGPSNEQFF. This chain uses TRBV5-1 with TRBJ2-1, with 10 bases matching TRBD2. CDR3 length equals 16 residues. J gave up 6 bases and V 4 bases, and 10 bases lay outside the gene matches. The V gene's germline CDR1 is SGHRS and CDR2 YFSETQ. Using reference TRBV5-1 and TRBJ2-1 for the parts outside the CDR3, the full variable domain is KAGVTQTPRYLIKTRGQQVTLSCSPISGHRSVSWYQQTPGQGLQFLFEYFSETQRNKGNFPGRFSGRQFSNSRSEMNVSTLELGDSALYLCASSPLLAGPSNEQFFGPGTRLTVL.

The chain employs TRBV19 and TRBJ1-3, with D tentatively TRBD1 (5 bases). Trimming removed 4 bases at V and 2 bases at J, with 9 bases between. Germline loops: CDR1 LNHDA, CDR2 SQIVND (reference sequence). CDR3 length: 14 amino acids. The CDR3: CASSNQGAGNTIYF. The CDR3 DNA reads TGTGCCAGTAGTAACCAGGGTGCTGGAAACACCATATATTTT. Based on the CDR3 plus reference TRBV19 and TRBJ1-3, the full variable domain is DGGITQSPKYLFRKEGQNVTLSCEQNLNHDAMYWYRQDPGQGLRLIYYSQIVNDFQKGDIAEGYSVSREKKESFPLTVTSAQKNPTAFYLCASSNQGAGNTIYFGEGSWLTVV.

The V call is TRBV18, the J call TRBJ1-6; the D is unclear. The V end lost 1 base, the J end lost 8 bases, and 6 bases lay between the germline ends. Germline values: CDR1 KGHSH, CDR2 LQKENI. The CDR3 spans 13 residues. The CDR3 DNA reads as TGTGCCAGCTCACCACAAACGGATTCACCCCTCCACTTT. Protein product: CASSPQTDSPLHF.

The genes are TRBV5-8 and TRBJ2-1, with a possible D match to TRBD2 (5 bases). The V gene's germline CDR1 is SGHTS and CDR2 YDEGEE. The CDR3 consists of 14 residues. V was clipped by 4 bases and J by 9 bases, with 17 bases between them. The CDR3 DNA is TGTGCCAGCAGCCTGATCGGGGTCATGGGTGAGCAGTTCTTC. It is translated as CASSLIGVMGEQFF.

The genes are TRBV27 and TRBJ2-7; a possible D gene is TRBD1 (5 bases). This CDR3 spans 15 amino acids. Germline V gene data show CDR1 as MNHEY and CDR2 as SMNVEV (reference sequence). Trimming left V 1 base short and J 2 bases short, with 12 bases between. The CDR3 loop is CASSLFLGATYEQYF. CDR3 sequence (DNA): TGTGCCAGCAGTTTATTTTTAGGGGCGACCTACGAGCAGTACTTC.

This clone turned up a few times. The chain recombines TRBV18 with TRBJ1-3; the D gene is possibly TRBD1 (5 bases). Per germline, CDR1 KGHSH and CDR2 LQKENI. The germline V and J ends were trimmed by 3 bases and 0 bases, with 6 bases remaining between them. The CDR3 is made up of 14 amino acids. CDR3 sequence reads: CASSPRDSGNTIYF. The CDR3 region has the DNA TGTGCCAGCTCACCCAGGGACTCTGGAAACACCATATATTTT.

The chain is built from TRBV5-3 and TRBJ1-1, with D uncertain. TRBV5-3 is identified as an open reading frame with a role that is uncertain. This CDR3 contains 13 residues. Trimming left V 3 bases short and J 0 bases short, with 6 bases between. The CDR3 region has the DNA TGTGCCAGAAGCTCGAACTTGAACACTGAAGCTTTCTTT. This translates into CARSSNLNTEAFF.

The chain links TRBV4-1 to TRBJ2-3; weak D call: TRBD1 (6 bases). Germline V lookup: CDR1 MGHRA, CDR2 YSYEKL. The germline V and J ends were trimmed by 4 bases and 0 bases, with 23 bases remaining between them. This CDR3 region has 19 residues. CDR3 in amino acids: CASSLPLGAGEKSTDTQYF. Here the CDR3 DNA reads TGCGCCAGCAGCCTACCCCTGGGGGCCGGGGAGAAGAGCACAGATACGCAGTATTTT.

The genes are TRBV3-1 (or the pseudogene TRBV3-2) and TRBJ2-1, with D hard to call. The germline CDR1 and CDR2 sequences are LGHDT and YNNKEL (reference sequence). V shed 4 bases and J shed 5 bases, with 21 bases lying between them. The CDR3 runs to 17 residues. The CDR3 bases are TGTGCCAGCAGCCTAAGGCTTGTCCAGAGGCTTAACAATGAGCAGTTCTTC. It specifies CASSLRLVQRLNNEQFF.

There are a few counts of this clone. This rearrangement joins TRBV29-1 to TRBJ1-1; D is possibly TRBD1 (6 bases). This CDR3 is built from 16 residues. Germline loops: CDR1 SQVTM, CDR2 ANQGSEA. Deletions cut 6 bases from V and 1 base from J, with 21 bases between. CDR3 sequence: CSVVTSTQGTNTEAFF. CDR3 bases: TGCAGCGTCGTCACATCAACACAGGGCACGAACACTGAAGCTTTCTTT.

The CDR3 DNA sequence: TGTGCCAGCAGTAATAGCGGGGGAGGCGATTACGAGCAGTACTTC. This sequence encodes CASSNSGGGDYEQYF. This chain uses TRBV6-5 with TRBJ2-7, with 9 bases fitting TRBD2. Trimming at V came to 5 bases and at J to 4 bases, leaving 9 bases not matched to a gene. This CDR3 has 15 residues. Germline-derived CDR1 and CDR2 are MNHEY and SVGAGI.

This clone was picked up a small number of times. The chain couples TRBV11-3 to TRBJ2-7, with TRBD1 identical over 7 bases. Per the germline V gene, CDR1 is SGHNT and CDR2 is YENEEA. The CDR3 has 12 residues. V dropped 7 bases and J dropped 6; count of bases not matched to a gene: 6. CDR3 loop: CASTDRVGEQYF. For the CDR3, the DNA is TGTGCCAGCACCGACAGGGTCGGCGAGCAGTACTTC.